This TCR beta chain was obtained from a study of blood T cell repertoires in COVID-19. The CDR3 totals 12 residues. Germline V CDR1 and CDR2: SEHNR, FQNEAQ (reference sequence). Trimming stripped 4 bases from V and 7 bases from J, with 10 bases between. Data came from immunoSEQ multiplex PCR; TCRdb stores just in-frame clones and leaves some out. The profile covers 250,000 to 300,000 clones, with nearly 90% appearing a single time and around 1% taken by the ten largest. Self-reported history from a screening survey and questionnaire set each donor's cohort. The source is a woman in her 30s who had recovered from COVID-19. The sequencing input was PBMCs or T cells enriched from blood (not recorded which). The gene calls are TRBV7-9 and TRBJ1-1; no firm D call. The CDR3 DNA reads TGTGCCAGCAGCTCGTCCACTATTGAAGCTTTCTTT. It yields the protein CASSSSTIEAFF.